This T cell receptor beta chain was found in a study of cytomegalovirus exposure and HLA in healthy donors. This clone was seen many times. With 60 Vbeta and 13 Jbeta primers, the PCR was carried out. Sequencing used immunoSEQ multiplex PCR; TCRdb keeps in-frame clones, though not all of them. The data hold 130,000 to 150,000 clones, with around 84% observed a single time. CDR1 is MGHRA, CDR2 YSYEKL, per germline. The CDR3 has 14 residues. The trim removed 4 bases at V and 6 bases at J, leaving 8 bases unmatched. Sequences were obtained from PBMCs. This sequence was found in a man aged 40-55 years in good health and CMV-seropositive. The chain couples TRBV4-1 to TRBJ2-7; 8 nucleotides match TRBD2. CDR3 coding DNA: TGCGCCAGCAGCCCCCGGGGGGGATCGGGCGAGCAGTACTTC. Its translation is CASSPRGGSGEQYF.